One T cell receptor (beta chain) is described in this entry. PCR was performed a second time for 7 to 11 cycles using a sample-barcoded 5' primer and a J-beta primer mix. Tags on each cDNA molecule came from a template-switch adaptor with 12 random nucleotides. Researchers report that each sample yielded at least 2.5 million CDR3-containing paired-end reads. TCRdb called the 5' RACE reads again in MiXCR, with one record for every CDR3 protein. In the table there are 2 million or so distinct CDR3 sequences, roughly 49% of which are singletons. The sample comes from a study of blood T cells in healthy people across ages. There were healthy Caucasian individuals from Russia, aged roughly 6 to 95, serving as donors. Donors gave ten milliliters of peripheral blood apiece. This TCR was recovered from a woman between 40 and 50 years old in good health. Sequencing used blood.

This chain's CDR3 is CASKKSDSYEQYF. CDR3 DNA sequence: TGTGCCAGCAAGAAATCAGACTCCTACGAGCAGTACTTC. V is TRBV11-2 and J is TRBJ2-7; D is undetermined. The CDR3 is 13 residues long. Trimming shortened V by 7 bases and J by 0 bases, and 10 bases separated the two germline ends. Germline CDR1 SGHAT, CDR2 FQNNGV.